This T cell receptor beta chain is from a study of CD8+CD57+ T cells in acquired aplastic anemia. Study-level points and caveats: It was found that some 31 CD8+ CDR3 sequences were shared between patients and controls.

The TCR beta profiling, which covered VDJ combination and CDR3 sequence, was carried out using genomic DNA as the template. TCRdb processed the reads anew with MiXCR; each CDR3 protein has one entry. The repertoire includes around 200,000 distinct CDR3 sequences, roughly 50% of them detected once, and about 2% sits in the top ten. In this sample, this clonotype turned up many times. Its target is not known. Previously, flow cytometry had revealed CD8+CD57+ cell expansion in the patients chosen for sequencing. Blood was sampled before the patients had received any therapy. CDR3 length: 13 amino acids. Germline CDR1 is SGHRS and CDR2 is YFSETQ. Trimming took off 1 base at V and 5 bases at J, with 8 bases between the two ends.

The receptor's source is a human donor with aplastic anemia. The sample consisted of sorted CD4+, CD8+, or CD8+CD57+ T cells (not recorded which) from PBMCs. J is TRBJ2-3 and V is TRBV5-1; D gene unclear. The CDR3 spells CASSLSIQDTQYF. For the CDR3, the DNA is TGCGCCAGCAGCTTGAGTATCCAAGATACGCAGTATTTT.